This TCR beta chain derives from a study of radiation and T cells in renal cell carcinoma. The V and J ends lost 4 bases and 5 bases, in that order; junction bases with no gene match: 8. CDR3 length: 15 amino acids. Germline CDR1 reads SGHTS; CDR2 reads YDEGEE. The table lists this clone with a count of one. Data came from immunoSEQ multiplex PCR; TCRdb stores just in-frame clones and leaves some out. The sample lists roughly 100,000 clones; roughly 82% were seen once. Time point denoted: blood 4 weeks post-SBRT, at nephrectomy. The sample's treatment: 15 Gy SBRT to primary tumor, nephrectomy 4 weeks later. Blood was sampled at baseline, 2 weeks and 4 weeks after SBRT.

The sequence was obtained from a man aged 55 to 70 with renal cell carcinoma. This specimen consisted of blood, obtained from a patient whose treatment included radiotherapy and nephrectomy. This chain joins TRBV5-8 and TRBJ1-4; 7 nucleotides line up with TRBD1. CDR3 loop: CASSMSGTENEKLFF. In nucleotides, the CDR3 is TGTGCCAGCAGCATGTCCGGGACAGAAAATGAAAAACTGTTTTTT.